Below are 14 T cell receptor beta chains sequenced from a single sample in a study of T cell clones after liver transplantation. The protocol was immunoSEQ multiplex PCR, while the TCRdb copy is restricted to in-frame clones and leaves out a portion. The sample gives 45,000 to 55,000 clones, around 85% of which show up once; approximately 8% is in the top ten. The sequences come from CD4+ T cells from blood, collected before liver transplant. All receptors derive from a human donor who received a liver transplant.

CDR3 sequence reads: CASSPRPPQGYYEQYF. DNA of the CDR3: TGTGCCAGCAGCCCCCGCCCCCCGCAGGGTTATTACGAGCAGTACTTC. The chain carries TRBV7-9 and TRBJ2-7, with TRBD1 as a possible D gene (5 bases). The CDR3 runs to 16 residues. Between the trimmed V and J ends, which lost 5 bases and 4 bases, there was a span of 21 bases. The V gene's germline CDR1 is SEHNR and CDR2 FQNEAQ (reference sequence).

The V and J genes are TRBV9 and TRBJ2-3, with 9 bases aligning to TRBD1. CDR1 and CDR2 from the germline V gene are SGDLS and YYNGEE. The CDR3 has 19 amino acids. With V trimmed by 0 bases and J by 2 bases, 13 bases remained unmatched. The CDR3 here is CASSVVGGGTGISTDTQYF. The CDR3 DNA sequence: TGTGCCAGCAGCGTAGTGGGAGGAGGGACAGGGATTTCCACAGATACGCAGTATTTT.

The J gene is TRBJ2-1, the V gene TRBV5-1, with 9 bases that match TRBD1. The germline CDR1 and CDR2 sequences are SGHRS and YFSETQ. J was trimmed by 7 bases and V by 4 bases; bases with no gene match: 15. This CDR3 has 17 amino acids. CDR3 loop: CASSRNLPGQGMNEQFF. The CDR3 DNA is TGCGCCAGCAGCCGAAACCTACCGGGACAGGGAATGAATGAGCAGTTCTTC.

The chain joins TRBV7-3 to TRBJ2-3; possibly TRBD1 for D (5 bases). Per the germline V gene, CDR1 is SGHTA and CDR2 is FQGTGA. The V end lost 5 bases, the J end lost 8 bases, and 14 bases lay between the germline ends. There are 13 residues in the CDR3. The CDR3 loop is CASSPRNQGTQYF. CDR3 DNA: TGTGCCAGCAGCCCAAGGAATCAGGGTACGCAGTATTTT.

This rearrangement joins TRBV7-2 to TRBJ1-1, with D uncertain. The germline V and J ends were trimmed by 6 bases and 0 bases, with 17 bases remaining between them. CDR1 and CDR2 from the germline V gene are SGHTA and FQGNSA. The CDR3 extends over 16 amino acids. CDR3 DNA sequence: TGTGCCAGCAGACGTAGTCCGACGGCCCTGAACACTGAAGCTTTCTTT. Translated, it gives CASRRSPTALNTEAFF.

The V and J genes are TRBV7-9 and TRBJ2-3; D ambiguous. Germline V gives CDR1 SEHNR, CDR2 FQNEAQ (reference sequence). Deletions cut 2 bases from V and 5 bases from J, with 5 bases between. This CDR3 region has 12 residues. This CDR3 is CASSLQGDTQYF. The CDR3 DNA reads as TGTGCCAGCAGCTTACAAGGAGATACGCAGTATTTT.

The chain joins TRBV5-1 to TRBJ1-1, with TRBD1 matching 10 bases. This CDR3 has 16 residues. V was clipped by 4 bases and J by 0 bases; unmatched bases: 6. In germline, CDR1 is SGHRS, CDR2 YFSETQ. The CDR3 nucleotides are TGCGCCAGCAGCGGGGACAGGGGCCTCTTGAACACTGAAGCTTTCTTT. Residues: CASSGDRGLLNTEAFF.

This chain connects TRBV2 to TRBJ2-7; TRBD2 is a possible D gene (5 bases). The germline V and J ends were trimmed by 7 bases and 1 base, with 17 bases remaining between them. Germline CDR1 and CDR2: SNHLY and FYNNEI. The CDR3 extends over 15 amino acids. The CDR3 DNA reads TGTGCCAGCACAGAAGTGGACTCCCATTCCTACGAGCAGTACTTC. Translating it yields CASTEVDSHSYEQYF.

The chain employs TRBV7-9 and TRBJ2-1; weak D call: TRBD1 (8 bases). The CDR3 extends over 14 amino acids. The V end was cut by 6 bases, the J end by 6 bases, with 15 bases between. The germline V gene has CDR1 SEHNR and CDR2 FQNEAQ (reference sequence). This chain's CDR3 is CASRSTGEGNEQFF. In DNA form, the CDR3 reads TGTGCCAGCAGGTCGACAGGGGAGGGCAATGAGCAGTTCTTC. The full variable domain, with the rest looked up from reference TRBV7-9 and TRBJ2-1, is DTGVSQNPRHKITKRGQNVTFRCDPISEHNRLYWYRQTLGQGPEFLTYFQNEAQLEKSRLLSDRFSAERPKGSFSTLEIQRTEQGDSAMYLCASRSTGEGNEQFFGPGTRLTVL.

On this clone itself: The same CDR3 can be traced to other DNA sequences in this sample. This sequence joins TRBV7-8 and TRBJ1-1, with no clear D. From germline, CDR1 is SGHVS and CDR2 FQNEAQ. V was trimmed by 5 bases and J by 5 bases, leaving 12 bases between them. This CDR3 region has 13 residues. CDR3 DNA sequence: TGTGCCAGCAGCCCGCAGACTACTACTGAAGCTTTCTTT. It codes for CASSPQTTTEAFF.

V is TRBV19 and J is TRBJ1-1, with D possibly matching TRBD1 (5 bases). The CDR3 extends over 14 amino acids. The V gene lost 6 bases and the J gene lost 5 bases, with 16 bases spanning the gap. The germline V gene encodes CDR1 LNHDA and CDR2 SQIVND (reference sequence). The CDR3 loop is CASRELGEGTEAFF. The CDR3 bases are TGTGCCAGTAGAGAACTCGGTGAGGGGACTGAAGCTTTCTTT.

V gene TRBV10-3 combines with J gene TRBJ1-1; possibly TRBD1 for D (6 bases). The CDR3 sequence is 14 residues long. Trimming removed 6 bases from V and 0 bases from J, with 11 bases in between. From germline, CDR1 is ENHRY and CDR2 SYGVKD. The CDR3 protein is CAIRDSLMNTEAFF. The CDR3 DNA follows: TGTGCCATCAGGGACAGCTTGATGAACACTGAAGCTTTCTTT.

The DNA for the CDR3 is TGTGCCAGCGGGAGGACAGGGGCCTCTGGGGCCAACGTCCTGACTTTC. It encodes CASGRTGASGANVLTF. The chain links TRBV27 to TRBJ2-6, with 9 bases that match TRBD1. The CDR3 is made up of 16 amino acids. The V gene end was trimmed by 8 bases and the J gene end by 0 bases; junction bases not matched to a gene: 5. Germline V gene sequence: CDR1 MNHEY, CDR2 SMNVEV (reference sequence).

This sequence joins TRBV15 and TRBJ2-5; D call uncertain. Per the germline V gene, CDR1 is LNHNV and CDR2 is YYDKDF (reference sequence). V was shortened by 0 bases and J by 0 bases, with 8 bases between the two germline ends. This CDR3 contains 15 residues. CDR3 loop: CATSRDTNNQETQYF. DNA of the CDR3: TGTGCCACCAGCAGAGATACGAACAACCAAGAGACCCAGTACTTC.